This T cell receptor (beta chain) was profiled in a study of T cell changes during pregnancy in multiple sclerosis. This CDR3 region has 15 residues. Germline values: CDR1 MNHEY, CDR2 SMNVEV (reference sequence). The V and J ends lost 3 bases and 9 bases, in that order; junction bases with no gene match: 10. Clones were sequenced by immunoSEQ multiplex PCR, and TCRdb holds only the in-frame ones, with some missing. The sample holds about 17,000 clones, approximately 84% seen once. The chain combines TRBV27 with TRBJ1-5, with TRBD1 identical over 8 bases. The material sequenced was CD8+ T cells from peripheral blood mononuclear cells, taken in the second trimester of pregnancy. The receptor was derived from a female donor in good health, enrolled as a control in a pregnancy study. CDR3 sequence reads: CASSFNSGGASPQHF. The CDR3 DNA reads TGTGCCAGCAGTTTTAATTCAGGGGGCGCTTCGCCCCAGCATTTT.